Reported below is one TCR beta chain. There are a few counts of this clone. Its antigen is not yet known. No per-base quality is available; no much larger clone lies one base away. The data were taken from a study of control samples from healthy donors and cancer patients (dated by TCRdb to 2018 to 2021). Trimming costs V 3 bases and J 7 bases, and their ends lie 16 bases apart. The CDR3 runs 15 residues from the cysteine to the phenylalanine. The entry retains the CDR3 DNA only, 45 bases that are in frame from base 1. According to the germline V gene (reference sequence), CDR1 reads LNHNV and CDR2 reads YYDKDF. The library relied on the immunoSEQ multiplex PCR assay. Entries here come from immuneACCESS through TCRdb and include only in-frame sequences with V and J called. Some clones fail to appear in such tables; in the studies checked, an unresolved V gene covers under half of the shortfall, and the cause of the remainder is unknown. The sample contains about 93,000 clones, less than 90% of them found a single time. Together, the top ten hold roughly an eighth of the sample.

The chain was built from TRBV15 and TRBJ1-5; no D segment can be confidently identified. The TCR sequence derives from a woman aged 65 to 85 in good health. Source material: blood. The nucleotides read TGTGCCACCAGCAGGGGTGAGGAGCGGCTGCAGCCCCAGCATTTT. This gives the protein CATSRGEERLQPQHF. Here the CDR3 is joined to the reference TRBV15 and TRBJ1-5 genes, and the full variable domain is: DAMVIQNPRYQVTQFGKPVTLSCSQTLNHNVMYWYQQKSSQAPKLLFHYYDKDFNNEADTPDNFQSRRPNTSFCFLDIRSPGLGDTAMYLCATSRGEERLQPQHFGDGTRLSIL.